The 32 T cell receptor beta chains reported below all come from one sample, sequenced in a study of shared clonotypes between healthy human individuals. Profiling relied on immunoSEQ multiplex PCR, and the TCRdb table lists in-frame clones only, not all of them. The table records 2 million to 2.5 million clones, around 93% of them present only once. CD8 cells classed as naive were CD45RO-negative and positively selected for CCR7, excluding terminally differentiated effector memory CD45RA+ cells. Specimen: naive CD8+ T cells from PBMCs. All receptors come from a man in his late teens or twenties in good health. Some clones in this sample may be carry-over from other donors' samples.

This clone has only one observation. The chain joins TRBV11-2 to TRBJ2-5, with 7 nucleotides matching TRBD2. CDR1 is SGHAT, CDR2 FQNNGV, per germline. This CDR3 comprises 14 residues. Trimming took 6 bases from V and 5 from J; bases not matched to a gene: 9. The DNA for the CDR3 is TGTGCCAGCAGAGAACTAGCGAGCACTGAGACCCAGTACTTC. It encodes CASRELASTETQYF.

The chain couples TRBV9 to TRBJ2-7; D is possibly TRBD2 (6 bases). The CDR3 is 15 amino acids. Germline V gives CDR1 SGDLS, CDR2 YYNGEE. Between the trimmed V and J ends, which lost 0 bases and 0 bases, there was a span of 10 bases. The CDR3 coding sequence is TGTGCCAGCAGCGTAGGTAGCGGTACCTCCTACGAGCAGTACTTC. Encoded protein: CASSVGSGTSYEQYF.

Concerning this clone itself: This sample also contains other DNA sequences that code for the same CDR3. Here the CDR3 reads CASSQDYHEQYF. The CDR3 DNA reads TGCGCCAGCAGCCAAGACTACCACGAGCAGTACTTC. This chain connects TRBV4-1 to TRBJ2-7, with no clear D. The CDR3 has 12 amino acids. Trimming left V 0 bases short and J 5 bases short, with 5 bases between. In germline, CDR1 is MGHRA, CDR2 YSYEKL.

The rearrangement joins TRBV5-6 to TRBJ2-7; 7 bases map to TRBD1. The germline CDR1 and CDR2 sequences are SGHDT and YYEEEE. V lost 0 bases and J lost 9; bases outside the gene matches: 6. This CDR3 comprises 13 residues. The CDR3 bases are TGTGCCAGCAGCTTGGACAGGGGAGTGGCGCAGTACTTC. It yields the protein CASSLDRGVAQYF. The full variable domain, in which reference TRBV5-6 and TRBJ2-7 provide the parts outside the CDR3, is DAGVTQSPTHLIKTRGQQVTLRCSPKSGHDTVSWYQQALGQGPQFIFQYYEEEERQRGNFPDRFSGHQFPNYSSELNVNALLLGDSALYLCASSLDRGVAQYFGPGTRLTVT.

V is TRBV5-1 and J is TRBJ2-7; D may be TRBD1 or TRBD2 (5 bases each). This CDR3 is built from 12 residues. The germline gives CDR1 SGHRS, CDR2 YFSETQ. The germline V and J ends were trimmed by 5 bases and 6 bases, with 12 bases remaining between them. CDR3 loop: CASSRLGTEQYF. CDR3 DNA: TGCGCCAGCAGTCGGCTAGGGACCGAGCAGTACTTC. The full variable domain, rest sourced from reference TRBV5-1 and TRBJ2-7, is KAGVTQTPRYLIKTRGQQVTLSCSPISGHRSVSWYQQTPGQGLQFLFEYFSETQRNKGNFPGRFSGRQFSNSRSEMNVSTLELGDSALYLCASSRLGTEQYFGPGTRLTVT.

Details on this clone: Distinct nucleotide sequences in the sample also encode this CDR3. This sequence joins TRBV28 and TRBJ1-3; unclear D gene. The CDR3 runs 13 residues. In germline, CDR1 is MDHEN, CDR2 SYDVKM. V lost 3 bases and J lost 4, with 7 bases in between. The CDR3 here is CASSLGRGNTIYF. Written as DNA, the CDR3 is TGTGCCAGCAGTTTGGGCAGGGGAAACACCATATATTTT.

The CDR3 sequence: CASSLEQLPGETQYF. CDR3 coding DNA: TGTGCCAGCAGCTTAGAACAGCTCCCGGGGGAGACCCAGTACTTC. The chain is built from TRBV7-9 and TRBJ2-5; a possible D gene is TRBD2 (5 bases). This CDR3 is 15 amino acids long. V was pared by 1 base and J by 5 bases, with 14 bases between. Germline V gives CDR1 SEHNR, CDR2 FQNEAQ (reference sequence).

The V and J genes are TRBV19 and TRBJ1-2; 7 positions agree with TRBD1. Per the germline V gene, CDR1 is LNHDA and CDR2 is SQIVND (reference sequence). J gave up 6 bases and V 3 bases, and 7 bases lay outside the gene matches. The CDR3 has 14 residues. In DNA, the CDR3 is TGTGCCAGTAGTATTTGGGACAGCATTCATGGCTACACCTTC. As protein: CASSIWDSIHGYTF.

The chain is built from TRBV7-9 and TRBJ2-5; possibly TRBD1 or TRBD2 for D (7 bases each). Germline CDR1 SEHNR, CDR2 FQNEAQ (reference sequence). The CDR3 length is 14 residues. V dropped 5 bases and J dropped 4 bases, with 14 bases sitting between them. The CDR3 is CASSVRGGRETQYF. The CDR3 region has the DNA TGTGCCAGCAGCGTCAGGGGGGGAAGAGAGACCCAGTACTTC.

The chain recombines TRBV7-9 with TRBJ1-4, with D unclear. The ends were cut back, 4 bases at V and 3 bases at J, with 12 bases in the middle. The CDR3 runs to 15 residues. Per germline, CDR1 SEHNR and CDR2 FQNEAQ (reference sequence). CDR3 nucleotide sequence: TGTGCCAGCAGCTCCACGTCTGGATCTAATGAAAAACTGTTTTTT. Residues: CASSSTSGSNEKLFF.

The chain employs TRBV19 and TRBJ2-7; the match to TRBD2 covers 11 bases. V was clipped by 4 bases and J by 4 bases; unmatched bases: 9. The CDR3 runs 16 residues. Germline assignment: CDR1 LNHDA and CDR2 SQIVND (reference sequence). This chain's CDR3 is CASSTKLAGEIYEQYF. CDR3 bases: TGTGCCAGTAGTACCAAACTAGCGGGAGAGATATACGAGCAGTACTTC.

The rearrangement joins TRBV14 to TRBJ2-4, with D maybe TRBD2 (6 bases). CDR3 length: 16 residues. From germline, CDR1 is SGHDN and CDR2 FVKESK. Trimming took off 4 bases at V and 3 bases at J, with 16 bases between the two ends. CDR3 nucleotide sequence: TGTGCCAGCAGCCTTTTCGGCCGCGGGGACAAAAACATTCAGTACTTC. Its translation is CASSLFGRGDKNIQYF.

In its sample, this clone was seen a few times. The rearrangement uses TRBV28 and TRBJ1-1; D uncertain. V shed 8 bases and J shed 3 bases, with 10 bases lying between them. Per the germline V gene, CDR1 is MDHEN and CDR2 is SYDVKM. This CDR3 is built from 12 residues. In DNA form, the CDR3 reads TGTGCCAGCGGGGTCTATGACACTGAAGCTTTCTTT. Encoded protein: CASGVYDTEAFF.

V usage is TRBV7-8 and J usage is TRBJ2-5; possible D gene TRBD2, 5 bases. Germline CDR1 SGHVS, CDR2 FQNEAQ. The CDR3 consists of 16 residues. The V end lost 5 bases, the J end lost 1 base, and 17 bases lay between the germline ends. CDR3 protein: CASSPTAGFSQETQYF. CDR3 nucleotides: TGTGCCAGCAGCCCCACGGCGGGCTTCTCCCAAGAGACCCAGTACTTC.

This clone was seen only once. The chain links TRBV4-3 to TRBJ1-2; D is possibly TRBD1 (5 bases). This CDR3 region has 13 residues. Germline CDR1 reads LGHNA; CDR2 reads YSLEER. Trimming took 0 bases from V and 12 from J, leaving 14 bases between them. As DNA, the CDR3 is TGCGCCAGCAGCCAAGAAGTGCAGCAGGGTGACACCTTC. It codes for CASSQEVQQGDTF.

The V and J genes are TRBV19 and TRBJ2-3; 7 nucleotides align to TRBD2. The CDR3 is 16 residues long. Germline-derived CDR1 and CDR2 are LNHDA and SQIVND (reference sequence). Trimming at V came to 6 bases and at J to 3 bases, leaving 12 bases not matched to a gene. The CDR3 sequence: CASRPLRREATDTQYF. The CDR3 bases are TGTGCCAGTAGACCCTTGCGTCGGGAGGCTACAGATACGCAGTATTTT.

The rearrangement uses TRBV27 and TRBJ1-5, with D possibly TRBD1 on 6 matching bases. The CDR3 spans 17 residues. Germline CDR1 MNHEY, CDR2 SMNVEV (reference sequence). The CDR3 nucleotides read TGTGGCCAGGGAGATAAAGACCGGGGGGGGCGCAATCAGCCCCAGCATTTT. It codes for CGQGDKDRGGRNQPQHF.

This clone came up once. V usage is TRBV5-1 and J usage is TRBJ2-3; 10 positions agree with TRBD1. The V segment lost 0 bases and the J segment 15 bases; nucleotides outside the gene matches: 7. Germline lookup yields CDR1 SGHRS and CDR2 YFSETQ. The CDR3 is 13 residues long. The CDR3 protein is CASSLARDRGAYF. In nucleotides, the CDR3 is TGCGCCAGCAGCTTGGCCCGGGACAGGGGAGCCTATTTT.

The chain is built from TRBV11-3 and TRBJ2-7; 8 bases are a match to TRBD1. V was clipped by 0 bases and J by 5 bases; unmatched bases: 6. Germline V gives CDR1 SGHNT, CDR2 YENEEA. The CDR3 is 15 residues long. DNA of the CDR3: TGTGCCAGCAGCTTAGAGACAGGGGATGTCAACGAGCAGTACTTC. Protein product: CASSLETGDVNEQYF.

The chain has TRBV27 and TRBJ2-7, with a weak D call TRBD2 (6 bases). CDR1 is MNHEY and CDR2 is SMNVEV in the germline V gene (reference sequence). Trimming pared 6 bases from V and 2 bases from J, leaving 14 bases between. This CDR3 spans 14 amino acids. The CDR3 DNA reads as TGTGCCAGCAGGGAGAGTAGCGGAACCTACGAGCAGTACTTC. It codes for CASRESSGTYEQYF.

This chain connects TRBV2 to TRBJ2-2; D is ambiguous. Germline loops: CDR1 SNHLY, CDR2 FYNNEI. Trimming left V 4 bases short and J 2 bases short, with 5 bases between. The CDR3 totals 13 residues. DNA of the CDR3: TGTGCCAGCAGTGCTGGAAACACCGGGGAGCTGTTTTTT. Its translation is CASSAGNTGELFF.

As regards this clone: This CDR3 is also generated by other DNA sequences in the sample. The genes are TRBV28 and TRBJ2-6, with D possibly being TRBD1 (5 bases). There are 15 residues in the CDR3. The V end was cut by 2 bases, the J end by 1 base, with 6 bases between. Germline-derived CDR1 and CDR2 are MDHEN and SYDVKM. DNA of the CDR3: TGTGCCAGCAGTTTAGCAGGGTCTGGGGCCAACGTCCTGACTTTC. It yields the protein CASSLAGSGANVLTF. Full variable domain (rest looked up from reference TRBV28 and TRBJ2-6): DVKVTQSSRYLVKRTGEKVFLECVQDMDHENMFWYRQDPGLGLRLIYFSYDVKMKEKGDIPEGYSVSREKKERFSLILESASTNQTSMYLCASSLAGSGANVLTFGAGSRLTVL.

The chain combines TRBV4-1 with TRBJ2-3; D is unresolved. With 1 base removed from V and 3 bases from J, the gap between germline ends came to 8 bases. CDR3 length: 14 residues. Germline values: CDR1 MGHRA, CDR2 YSYEKL. CDR3 DNA sequence: TGCGCCAGCAGCCAAGTTGAATTAACAGATACGCAGTATTTT. Translating it yields CASSQVELTDTQYF.

The CDR3 region has the DNA TGTGCCAGCCTAGACTGGACCGATGGCTACACCTTC. Translated, it gives CASLDWTDGYTF. The chain uses TRBV27 and TRBJ1-2; unclear D gene. Germline CDR1 reads MNHEY; CDR2 reads SMNVEV (reference sequence). V gave up 8 bases and J gave up 6 bases, with 13 bases separating them. This CDR3 comprises 12 residues.

The J gene is TRBJ2-3, the V gene TRBV4-1; D gene unclear. In germline, CDR1 is MGHRA, CDR2 YSYEKL. V dropped 0 bases and J dropped 2 bases, with 18 bases sitting between them. This CDR3 region has 18 residues. CDR3 nucleotides: TGCGCCAGCAGCCAAGATCCAGTCCGGGTTAGGTCCACAGATACGCAGTATTTT. Amino acids: CASSQDPVRVRSTDTQYF.

This clone has a single count. This same CDR3 is encoded by further DNA sequences in the sample. The chain carries TRBV2 and TRBJ1-1, with TRBD1 identical over 9 bases. This CDR3 has 13 residues. V was pared by 6 bases and J by 5 bases, with 4 bases of the junction left unmatched. Germline lookup yields CDR1 SNHLY and CDR2 FYNNEI. The CDR3 region is CASREDRGTEAFF. CDR3 nucleotides: TGTGCCAGCAGGGAGGACAGGGGAACTGAAGCTTTCTTT.

The J gene is TRBJ2-7, the V gene TRBV28; 10 positions agree with TRBD1. CDR3 length: 11 residues. V gave up 6 bases and J gave up 13 bases; unmatched junction bases: 6. CDR1 is MDHEN, CDR2 SYDVKM, per germline. The CDR3 nucleotides read TGTGCCAGCAGGACAGGGACAGGGGCTTACTTC. Translating it yields CASRTGTGAYF. The variable domain in full, completed from reference TRBV28 and TRBJ2-7, reads DVKVTQSSRYLVKRTGEKVFLECVQDMDHENMFWYRQDPGLGLRLIYFSYDVKMKEKGDIPEGYSVSREKKERFSLILESASTNQTSMYLCASRTGTGAYFGPGTRLTVT.

The chain employs TRBV4-1 and TRBJ2-7; D is ambiguous. Trimming pared 0 bases from V and 2 bases from J, leaving 8 bases between. This CDR3 has 14 residues. Per the germline V gene, CDR1 is MGHRA and CDR2 is YSYEKL. The chain's CDR3 is CASSQDSEAYEQYF. The CDR3 DNA reads as TGCGCCAGCAGCCAAGATTCAGAAGCCTACGAGCAGTACTTC.

The chain is built from TRBV4-2 and TRBJ2-7; 9 bases fit TRBD2. Germline CDR1 and CDR2: LGHNA and YNFKEQ. V gave up 4 bases and J gave up 3 bases; unmatched junction bases: 10. The CDR3 spans 16 residues. Here the CDR3 reads CASSPLGREGLYEQYF. DNA for the CDR3: TGTGCCAGCAGCCCCCTCGGGCGGGAGGGCCTCTACGAGCAGTACTTC.

The rearrangement links TRBV30 to TRBJ1-5; no firm D call. CDR1 GTSNPN and CDR2 SVGIG come from the germline V gene (reference sequence). V lost 1 base to trimming and J lost 0 bases, with 7 bases between them. This CDR3 is 14 amino acids long. CDR3 in DNA: TGTGCCTGGAGTGAAGGGCTTAGCAATCAGCCCCAGCATTTT. This codes for CAWSEGLSNQPQHF. The complete variable domain, with remaining parts taken from reference TRBV30 and TRBJ1-5, reads SQTIHQWPATLVQPVGSPLSLECTVEGTSNPNLYWYRQAAGRGLQLLFYSVGIGQISSEVPQNLSASRPQDRQFILSSKKLLLSDSGFYLCAWSEGLSNQPQHFGDGTRLSIL.

This clone came up once. The V and J genes are TRBV5-1 and TRBJ2-7; a possible D gene is TRBD1 (6 bases). The CDR3 contains 15 residues. Germline V gene lookup returns CDR1 SGHRS and CDR2 YFSETQ. Trimming left V 0 bases short and J 3 bases short, with 13 bases between. The CDR3 nucleotides read TGCGCCAGCAGCTTGGCGGGGACAACGTTCTACGAGCAGTACTTC. Translation: CASSLAGTTFYEQYF. Full variable domain (remainder filled in from reference TRBV5-1 and TRBJ2-7): KAGVTQTPRYLIKTRGQQVTLSCSPISGHRSVSWYQQTPGQGLQFLFEYFSETQRNKGNFPGRFSGRQFSNSRSEMNVSTLELGDSALYLCASSLAGTTFYEQYFGPGTRLTVT.

V gene TRBV29-1 combines with J gene TRBJ2-2; D gene ambiguous. Trimming left V 4 bases short and J 2 bases short, with 8 bases between. This CDR3 comprises 13 residues. Germline lookup yields CDR1 SQVTM and CDR2 ANQGSEA. In DNA form, the CDR3 reads TGCAGCGTTGGCCTAGACAACACCGGGGAGCTGTTTTTT. This codes for CSVGLDNTGELFF.